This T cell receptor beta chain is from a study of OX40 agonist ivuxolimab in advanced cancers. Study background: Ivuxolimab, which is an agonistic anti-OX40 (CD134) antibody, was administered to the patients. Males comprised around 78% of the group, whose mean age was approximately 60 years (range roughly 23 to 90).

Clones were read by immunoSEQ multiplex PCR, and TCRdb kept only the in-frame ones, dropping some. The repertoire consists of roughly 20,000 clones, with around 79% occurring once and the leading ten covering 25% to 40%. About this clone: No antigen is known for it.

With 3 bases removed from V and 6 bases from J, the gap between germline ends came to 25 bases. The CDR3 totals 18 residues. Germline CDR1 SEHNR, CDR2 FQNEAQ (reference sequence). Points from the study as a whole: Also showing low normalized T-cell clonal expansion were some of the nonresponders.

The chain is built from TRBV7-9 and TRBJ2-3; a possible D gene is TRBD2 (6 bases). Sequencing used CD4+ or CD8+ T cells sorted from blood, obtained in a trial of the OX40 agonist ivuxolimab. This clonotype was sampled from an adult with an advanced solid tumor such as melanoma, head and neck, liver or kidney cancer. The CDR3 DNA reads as TGTGCCAGCAGCTTTTCTCTCGGGGACTGGTACTTGGGGGATACGCAGTATTTT. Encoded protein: CASSFSLGDWYLGDTQYF.